A single sample is the source of the 32 T cell receptor beta chains below, sequenced in a study of technical replicates of blood from several donors. Sequencing used immunoSEQ multiplex PCR; TCRdb keeps in-frame clones, though not all of them. The repertoire holds approximately 75,000 clones, nearly 98% seen once, with approximately 0.18% in the top ten. Sequenced sample: T cells isolated from PBMCs. The receptors stem from a human donor in good health.

The chain is built from TRBV27 and TRBJ1-2; 7 bases line up with TRBD1. Germline-derived CDR1 and CDR2 are MNHEY and SMNVEV (reference sequence). V dropped 5 bases and J dropped 2; count of bases not matched to a gene: 14. The CDR3 spans 17 residues. The CDR3 nucleotides are TGTGCCAGCAGTACCCAGGCCTACCCGGGACAGAACTATGGCTACACCTTC. Translated, it gives CASSTQAYPGQNYGYTF.

The chain carries TRBV28 and TRBJ2-1, with a possible D match to TRBD1 (6 bases). Germline V gene data show CDR1 as MDHEN and CDR2 as SYDVKM. The germline V and J ends were trimmed by 4 bases and 8 bases, with 15 bases remaining between them. CDR3 length: 14 residues. The CDR3 sequence is CASSYRVLVDEQFF. The CDR3 nucleotides read TGTGCCAGCAGTTACAGGGTCCTTGTCGATGAGCAGTTCTTC. The full variable domain, with the rest looked up from reference TRBV28 and TRBJ2-1, is DVKVTQSSRYLVKRTGEKVFLECVQDMDHENMFWYRQDPGLGLRLIYFSYDVKMKEKGDIPEGYSVSREKKERFSLILESASTNQTSMYLCASSYRVLVDEQFFGPGTRLTVL.

The rearrangement joins TRBV6-5 to TRBJ2-7, with 13 bases that match TRBD2. The CDR3 runs to 14 residues. The trim removed 0 bases at V and 12 bases at J, leaving 5 bases unmatched. CDR1 is MNHEY, CDR2 SVGAGI, per germline. This chain's CDR3 is CASSYSMTSGGSYF. DNA for the CDR3: TGTGCCAGCAGTTACTCGATGACTAGCGGGGGGTCGTACTTC.

V is TRBV6-1 and J is TRBJ2-1; D gene ambiguous. Germline V gives CDR1 MNHNS, CDR2 SASEGT. This CDR3 spans 14 amino acids. The germline V and J ends were trimmed by 10 bases and 4 bases, with 17 bases remaining between them. The CDR3 DNA is TGTGCCACCCAGACAATAACCAATTACAATGAGCAGTTCTTC. Its protein is CATQTITNYNEQFF.

A single count supports this clone. The chain is built from TRBV5-6 and TRBJ1-1; D call uncertain. V was pared by 4 bases and J by 0 bases, with 16 bases between. From germline, CDR1 is SGHDT and CDR2 YYEEEE. The CDR3 totals 16 residues. The CDR3 reads CASSPAANFMNTEAFF. CDR3 DNA: TGTGCCAGCAGCCCCGCGGCGAACTTCATGAACACTGAAGCTTTCTTT. Full variable domain (remainder filled in from reference TRBV5-6 and TRBJ1-1): DAGVTQSPTHLIKTRGQQVTLRCSPKSGHDTVSWYQQALGQGPQFIFQYYEEEERQRGNFPDRFSGHQFPNYSSELNVNALLLGDSALYLCASSPAANFMNTEAFFGQGTRLTVV.

The chain couples TRBV9 to TRBJ2-3; 7 bases fit TRBD2. Germline CDR1 reads SGDLS; CDR2 reads YYNGEE. J was trimmed by 6 bases and V by 4 bases; bases with no gene match: 8. The CDR3 is made up of 14 amino acids. The CDR3 DNA reads as TGTGCCAGCAGCTCCCGACTAGCCCAGGATACGCAGTATTTT. Its protein product is CASSSRLAQDTQYF.

This clone was observed a single time. This chain connects TRBV4-1 to TRBJ2-1; 10 bases map to TRBD2. Germline-derived CDR1 and CDR2 are MGHRA and YSYEKL. V shed 3 bases and J 4 bases; nucleotides not matched to a gene: 6. The CDR3 is made up of 16 amino acids. As DNA, the CDR3 is TGCGCCAGCAGCCACCTCGGGACTAGCGTATACAATGAGCAGTTCTTC. Translation: CASSHLGTSVYNEQFF.

The chain joins TRBV11-2 to TRBJ2-5; 7 nucleotides align to TRBD2. The ends lost 5 bases at V and 5 bases at J; junction bases unmatched: 2. The CDR3 runs 12 residues. The germline V gene has CDR1 SGHAT and CDR2 FQNNGV. For the CDR3, the DNA is TGTGCCAGCAGCGCGGGAGTGGAGACCCAGTACTTC. It codes for CASSAGVETQYF.

The chain combines TRBV28 with TRBJ2-5; possible D gene TRBD2, 5 bases. Trimming cost V 5 bases and J 5 bases, with 15 bases left between them. CDR1 and CDR2 from the germline V gene are MDHEN and SYDVKM. The CDR3 covers 14 residues. CDR3 sequence: CASSMRGLMETQYF. CDR3 coding DNA: TGTGCCAGCAGTATGAGAGGGTTGATGGAGACCCAGTACTTC.

The chain uses TRBV5-4 and TRBJ2-3, with 7 bases lining up with TRBD2. Germline V gives CDR1 SGHNT, CDR2 YYREEE (reference sequence). The V and J ends lost 4 bases and 1 base, in that order; junction bases with no gene match: 6. CDR3 length: 15 amino acids. The CDR3 coding sequence is TGTGCCAGCAGCATGCGGGAGACCGGCACAGATACGCAGTATTTT. As protein: CASSMRETGTDTQYF. The whole variable domain, remainder taken from reference TRBV5-4 and TRBJ2-3, is ETGVTQSPTHLIKTRGQQVTLRCSSQSGHNTVSWYQQALGQGPQFIFQYYREEENGRGNFPPRFSGLQFPNYSSELNVNALELDDSALYLCASSMRETGTDTQYFGPGTRLTVL.

The chain has TRBV4-2 and TRBJ1-1, with a possible D match to TRBD1 (6 bases). V gave up 1 base and J gave up 3 bases, with 15 bases separating them. CDR3 size: 16 residues. Germline V gene data show CDR1 as LGHNA and CDR2 as YNFKEQ. CDR3 coding DNA: TGTGCCAGCAGCCAAGGCGGACAGCCTCCCTACACTGAAGCTTTCTTT. Translating it yields CASSQGGQPPYTEAFF.

J is TRBJ2-7 and V is TRBV27, with D perhaps TRBD1 (5 bases). The CDR3 spans 18 residues. Trimming stripped 11 bases from V and 3 bases from J, with 32 bases between. The germline CDR1 and CDR2 sequences are MNHEY and SMNVEV (reference sequence). This CDR3 reads CARQLCVPKTRRNYEQYF. CDR3 coding DNA: TGTGCCCGACAGTTGTGTGTCCCAAAAACCCGGCGGAACTACGAGCAGTACTTC.

The rearrangement uses TRBV4-1 and TRBJ1-5; 7 bases align to TRBD1. The length of the CDR3 is 13 residues. Germline CDR1 MGHRA, CDR2 YSYEKL. V lost 3 bases, J lost 6 bases, and 2 bases stayed unmatched. CDR3 amino acids: CASSQTGIQPQHF. The DNA of the CDR3 is TGCGCCAGCAGCCAGACAGGGATTCAGCCCCAGCATTTT.

This chain connects TRBV6-1 to TRBJ2-1, with TRBD1 matching 9 bases. Germline CDR1 MNHNS, CDR2 SASEGT. CDR3 length: 15 residues. With V trimmed by 10 bases and J by 1 base, 8 bases remained unmatched. The CDR3 protein is CATRPGQGSYNEQFF. The CDR3 region has the DNA TGTGCCACCAGACCGGGACAGGGTTCCTACAATGAGCAGTTCTTC.

The chain joins TRBV27 to TRBJ1-2; possible D gene TRBD1, 5 bases. The germline V gene encodes CDR1 MNHEY and CDR2 SMNVEV (reference sequence). This CDR3 spans 14 amino acids. V shed 6 bases and J shed 3 bases, with 14 bases lying between them. The CDR3 sequence is CASRPMGGDYGYTF. The CDR3 bases are TGTGCCAGCAGACCTATGGGGGGGGACTATGGCTACACCTTC.

This clone occurred once. V is TRBV15 and J is TRBJ1-4, with TRBD1 as a possible D gene (6 bases). Germline CDR1 LNHNV, CDR2 YYDKDF (reference sequence). V was trimmed by 4 bases and J by 4 bases, leaving 10 bases between them. The CDR3 spans 14 residues. The CDR3 loop is CATSTEDSNEKLFF. The CDR3 nucleotides read TGTGCCACCAGCACAGAGGACAGTAATGAAAAACTGTTTTTT.

The chain links TRBV29-1 to TRBJ2-7; D remains ambiguous. This CDR3 is built from 11 residues. Trimming cost V 4 bases and J 3 bases, with 7 bases left between them. Germline CDR1 SQVTM, CDR2 ANQGSEA. The DNA of the CDR3 is TGCAGCGTTGGACAAAACTACGAGCAGTACTTC. This codes for CSVGQNYEQYF.

The chain joins TRBV5-1 to TRBJ2-3, with a tentative D call TRBD1 (6 bases). This CDR3 has 16 residues. V was pared by 4 bases and J by 0 bases, with 15 bases between. Per the germline V gene, CDR1 is SGHRS and CDR2 is YFSETQ. DNA of the CDR3: TGCGCCAGCAGCGCGCCACAGGGAGCTAGCACAGATACGCAGTATTTT. Protein sequence: CASSAPQGASTDTQYF.

The rearrangement joins TRBV27 to TRBJ1-5; 7 nucleotides match TRBD1. Looked up from germline, CDR1 is MNHEY and CDR2 is SMNVEV (reference sequence). CDR3 length equals 17 residues. Unmatched junction bases numbered 7, after V lost 2 bases and J lost 0 bases. CDR3 DNA sequence: TGTGCCAGCAGTTTACAAGGGGGCAGGGGTAGCAATCAGCCCCAGCATTTT. Protein product: CASSLQGGRGSNQPQHF.

This sequence joins TRBV30 and TRBJ2-6; D might be TRBD2 (7 bases). Trimming left V 3 bases short and J 0 bases short, with 15 bases between. This CDR3 has 17 residues. Germline lookup yields CDR1 GTSNPN and CDR2 SVGIG (reference sequence). The CDR3, as DNA: TGTGCCTGGAGGTTGCGGGGGCAAAGCTCTGGGGCCAACGTCCTGACTTTC. As protein: CAWRLRGQSSGANVLTF.

The rearrangement links TRBV2 to TRBJ2-1, with TRBD2 matching over 8 bases. The trim removed 1 base at V and 7 bases at J, leaving 6 bases unmatched. Germline values: CDR1 SNHLY, CDR2 FYNNEI. The CDR3 spans 15 residues. The DNA for the CDR3 is TGTGCCAGCAGTGAAGGAAGAATAGCGGGGAATGAGCAGTTCTTC. This codes for CASSEGRIAGNEQFF. The full variable domain, rest sourced from reference TRBV2 and TRBJ2-1, is EPEVTQTPSHQVTQMGQEVILRCVPISNHLYFYWYRQILGQKVEFLVSFYNNEISEKSEIFDDQFSVERPDGSNFTLKIRSTKLEDSAMYFCASSEGRIAGNEQFFGPGTRLTVL.

In its sample, this clone was seen once. This rearrangement joins TRBV6-1 to TRBJ1-1; D is possibly TRBD1 (5 bases). This CDR3 is built from 13 residues. V was clipped by 7 bases and J by 3 bases, with 12 bases between them. In germline, CDR1 is MNHNS, CDR2 SASEGT. In DNA form, the CDR3 reads TGTGCCAGCACAGGCAGGGACTACACTGAAGCTTTCTTT. It encodes CASTGRDYTEAFF.

V gene TRBV28 combines with J gene TRBJ2-7, with D perhaps matching TRBD1 (7 bases). Germline V lookup: CDR1 MDHEN, CDR2 SYDVKM. V lost 8 bases and J lost 7, with 27 bases in between. CDR3 length: 16 amino acids. The CDR3 region is CASANTRGAMTREQYF. The CDR3 nucleotides read TGTGCCAGCGCAAATACCAGGGGGGCCATGACTAGGGAGCAGTACTTC. The whole variable domain, remainder taken from reference TRBV28 and TRBJ2-7, is DVKVTQSSRYLVKRTGEKVFLECVQDMDHENMFWYRQDPGLGLRLIYFSYDVKMKEKGDIPEGYSVSREKKERFSLILESASTNQTSMYLCASANTRGAMTREQYFGPGTRLTVT.

This clone was seen a single time. V is TRBV15 and J is TRBJ2-7, with 8 bases aligning to TRBD1. The CDR3 covers 15 residues. CDR1 and CDR2 from the germline V gene are LNHNV and YYDKDF (reference sequence). After removal of 1 base from V and 1 base from J, the junction contained 3 bases not matched to a gene. The CDR3 sequence is CATSRGRDRSYEQYF. CDR3 DNA sequence: TGTGCCACCAGCAGAGGACGGGACAGGTCCTACGAGCAGTACTTC.

This chain uses TRBV6-5 with TRBJ2-7, with TRBD2 matching over 12 bases. J was trimmed by 2 bases and V by 5 bases; bases with no gene match: 1. The germline gives CDR1 MNHEY, CDR2 SVGAGI. The CDR3 runs 14 residues. In DNA, the CDR3 is TGTGCCAGCAGTCTAGCGGGGGGGACCTACGAGCAGTACTTC. This gives the protein CASSLAGGTYEQYF.

V usage is TRBV7-8 and J usage is TRBJ1-2; possibly TRBD1 for D (6 bases). This CDR3 contains 15 residues. From germline, CDR1 is SGHVS and CDR2 FQNEAQ. Trimming took 5 bases from V and 1 from J, leaving 14 bases between them. In DNA, the CDR3 is TGTGCCAGCAGCCCAGGGGACGGATTTAACTATGGCTACACCTTC. Translating it yields CASSPGDGFNYGYTF.

The chain carries TRBV7-2 and TRBJ1-6; D remains unclear. V was shortened by 2 bases and J by 8 bases, with 13 bases between the two germline ends. The CDR3 extends over 15 amino acids. Germline values: CDR1 SGHTA, CDR2 FQGNSA. CDR3 amino acids: CASSLMQVVDSPLHF. Here the CDR3 DNA reads TGTGCCAGCAGCTTAATGCAGGTCGTCGATTCACCCCTCCACTTT.

The chain links TRBV6-6 to TRBJ1-2, with TRBD1 matching 7 bases. The J segment lost 5 bases and the V segment lost 6 bases, leaving 6 bases of the junction unmatched. CDR1 and CDR2 from the germline V gene are MNHNY and SVGAGI (reference sequence). There are 13 residues in the CDR3. For the CDR3, the DNA is TGTGCCAGCAGCCTCGGGACAGCGTATGGCTACACCTTC. It codes for CASSLGTAYGYTF.

The rearrangement links TRBV7-8 to TRBJ1-5, with unresolved D. V was cut by 6 bases and J by 5 bases, with 11 bases left in between. The length of the CDR3 is 13 residues. The germline V gene encodes CDR1 SGHVS and CDR2 FQNEAQ. CDR3 nucleotides: TGTGCCAGCAGTCGTCAGACTGATCAGCCCCAGCATTTT. Translation: CASSRQTDQPQHF.

The gene calls are TRBV19 and TRBJ1-1; tentatively, D is TRBD1 (6 bases). Germline V gene lookup returns CDR1 LNHDA and CDR2 SQIVND (reference sequence). Trimming took off 1 base at V and 0 bases at J, with 9 bases between the two ends. The CDR3 sequence is 15 residues long. CDR3 DNA: TGTGCCAGTAGTATAGGGGGACACCTGAACACTGAAGCTTTCTTT. Its protein product is CASSIGGHLNTEAFF. The whole variable domain, filled in from reference TRBV19 and TRBJ1-1, reads DGGITQSPKYLFRKEGQNVTLSCEQNLNHDAMYWYRQDPGQGLRLIYYSQIVNDFQKGDIAEGYSVSREKKESFPLTVTSAQKNPTAFYLCASSIGGHLNTEAFFGQGTRLTVV.

The chain joins TRBV11-2 to TRBJ2-1; D remains unclear. Trimming cost V 6 bases and J 2 bases, with 8 bases left between them. Germline V gene data show CDR1 as SGHAT and CDR2 as FQNNGV. The CDR3 spans 13 residues. CDR3 sequence: CASRAGTYNEQFF. The DNA of the CDR3 is TGTGCCAGCAGAGCAGGTACCTACAATGAGCAGTTCTTC.

Written as DNA, the CDR3 is TGTGCCAGAGGTTCAGCTAGTACTCGCGAGACCCAGTACTTC. As protein: CARGSASTRETQYF. V usage is TRBV2 and J usage is TRBJ2-5, with no clear D. This CDR3 comprises 14 residues. The V end lost 9 bases, the J end lost 5 bases, and 19 bases lay between the germline ends. CDR1 and CDR2 from the germline V gene are SNHLY and FYNNEI.